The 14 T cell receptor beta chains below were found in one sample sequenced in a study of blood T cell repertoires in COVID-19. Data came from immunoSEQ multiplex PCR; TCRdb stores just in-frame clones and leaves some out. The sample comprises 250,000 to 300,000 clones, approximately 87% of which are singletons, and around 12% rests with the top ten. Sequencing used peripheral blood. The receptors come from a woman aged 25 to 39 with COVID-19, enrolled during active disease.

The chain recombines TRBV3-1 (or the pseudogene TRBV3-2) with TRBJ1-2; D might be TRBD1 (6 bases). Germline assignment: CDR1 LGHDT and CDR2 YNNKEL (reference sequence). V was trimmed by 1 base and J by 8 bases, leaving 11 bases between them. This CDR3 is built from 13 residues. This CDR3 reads CASSQVGQYGYTF. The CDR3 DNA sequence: TGTGCCAGCAGCCAAGTAGGACAGTACGGCTACACCTTC.

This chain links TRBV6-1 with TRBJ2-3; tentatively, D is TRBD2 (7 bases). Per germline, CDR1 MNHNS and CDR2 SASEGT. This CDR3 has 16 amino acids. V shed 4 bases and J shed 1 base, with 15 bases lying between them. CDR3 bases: TGTGCCAGCAGTGGAGAGGGGGGGCTGGGCACAGATACGCAGTATTTT. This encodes CASSGEGGLGTDTQYF.

The CDR3 sequence: CAWSVVGAENIQYF. The DNA of the CDR3 is TGTGCCTGGAGTGTGGTGGGCGCAGAAAACATTCAGTACTTC. V and J are TRBV30 and TRBJ2-4; D not certain. CDR1 and CDR2 from the germline V gene are GTSNPN and SVGIG (reference sequence). Trimming shortened V by 0 bases and J by 5 bases, and 11 bases separated the two germline ends. The CDR3 sequence is 14 residues long.

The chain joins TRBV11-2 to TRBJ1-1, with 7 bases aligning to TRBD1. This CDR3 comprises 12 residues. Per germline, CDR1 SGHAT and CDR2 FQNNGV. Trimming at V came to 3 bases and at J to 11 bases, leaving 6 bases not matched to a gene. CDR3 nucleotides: TGTGCCAGCAGCTTTGACAGGGTCTTGGCTTTCTTT. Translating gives CASSFDRVLAFF.

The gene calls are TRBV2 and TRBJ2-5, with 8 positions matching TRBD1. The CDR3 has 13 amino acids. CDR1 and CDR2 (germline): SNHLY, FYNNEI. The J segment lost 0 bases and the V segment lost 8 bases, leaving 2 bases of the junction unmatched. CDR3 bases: TGTGCCAGCCGGGACAGGTACCAAGAGACCCAGTACTTC. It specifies CASRDRYQETQYF.

The CDR3 DNA sequence: TGTGCCAGCTCACCAGCTAAAGGGGCGAGTCAGCCCCAGCATTTT. It yields the protein CASSPAKGASQPQHF. The rearrangement joins TRBV18 to TRBJ1-5, with a weak D call TRBD1 (5 bases). This CDR3 has 15 residues. Per germline, CDR1 KGHSH and CDR2 LQKENI. The V end was cut by 2 bases, the J end by 6 bases, with 14 bases between. Filled out from reference TRBV18 and TRBJ1-5, the complete variable domain reads NAGVMQNPRHLVRRRGQEARLRCSPMKGHSHVYWYRQLPEEGLKFMVYLQKENIIDESGMPKERFSAEFPKEGPSILRIQQVVRGDSAAYFCASSPAKGASQPQHFGDGTRLSIL.

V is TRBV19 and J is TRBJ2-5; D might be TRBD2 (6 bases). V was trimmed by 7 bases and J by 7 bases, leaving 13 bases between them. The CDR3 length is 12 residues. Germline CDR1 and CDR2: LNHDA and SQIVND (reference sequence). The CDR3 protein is CASIGLEGTQYF. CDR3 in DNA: TGTGCCAGTATTGGACTGGAGGGGACCCAGTACTTC.

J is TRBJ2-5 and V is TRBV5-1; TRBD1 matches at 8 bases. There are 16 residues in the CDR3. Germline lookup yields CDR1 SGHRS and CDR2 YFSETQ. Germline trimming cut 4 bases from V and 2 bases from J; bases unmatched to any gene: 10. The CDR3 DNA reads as TGCGCCAGCAGCGTTAGACAGGGGTCGGGGCAAGAGACCCAGTACTTC. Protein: CASSVRQGSGQETQYF.

The CDR3 DNA sequence: TGTGCCAGCAAAGGGGTCACTCGAAGAGAGCAGTACTTC. Residues: CASKGVTRREQYF. The chain recombines TRBV6-5 with TRBJ2-7; possible D gene TRBD1, 5 bases. CDR3 size: 13 residues. Trimming removed 7 bases from V and 7 bases from J, with 17 bases in between. The germline V gene encodes CDR1 MNHEY and CDR2 SVGAGI.

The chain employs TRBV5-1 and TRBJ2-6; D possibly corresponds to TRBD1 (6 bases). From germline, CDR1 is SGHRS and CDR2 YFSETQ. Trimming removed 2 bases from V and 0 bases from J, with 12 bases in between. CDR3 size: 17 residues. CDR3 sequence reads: CASSFASGASGANVLTF. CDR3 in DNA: TGCGCCAGCAGCTTTGCGTCAGGGGCCTCTGGGGCCAACGTCCTGACTTTC. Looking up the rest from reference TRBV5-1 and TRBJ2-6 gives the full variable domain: KAGVTQTPRYLIKTRGQQVTLSCSPISGHRSVSWYQQTPGQGLQFLFEYFSETQRNKGNFPGRFSGRQFSNSRSEMNVSTLELGDSALYLCASSFASGASGANVLTFGAGSRLTVL.

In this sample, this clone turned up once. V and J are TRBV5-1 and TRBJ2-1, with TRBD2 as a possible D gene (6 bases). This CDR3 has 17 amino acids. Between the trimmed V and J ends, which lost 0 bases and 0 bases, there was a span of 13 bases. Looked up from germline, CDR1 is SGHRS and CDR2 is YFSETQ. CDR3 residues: CASSLEGGVGSYNEQFF. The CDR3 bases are TGCGCCAGCAGCTTGGAGGGCGGGGTCGGCTCCTACAATGAGCAGTTCTTC.

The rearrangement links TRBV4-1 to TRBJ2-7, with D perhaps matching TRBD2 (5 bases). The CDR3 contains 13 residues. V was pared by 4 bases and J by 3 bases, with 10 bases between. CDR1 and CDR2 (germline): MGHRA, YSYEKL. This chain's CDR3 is CASSPDRDYEQYF. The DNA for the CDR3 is TGCGCCAGCAGCCCGGACCGGGACTACGAGCAGTACTTC.

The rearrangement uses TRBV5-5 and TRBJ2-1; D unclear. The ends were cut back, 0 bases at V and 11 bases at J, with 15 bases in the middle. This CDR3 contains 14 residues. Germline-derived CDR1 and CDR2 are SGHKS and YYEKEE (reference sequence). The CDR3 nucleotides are TGTGCCAGCAGCTTGGAATTCGAGTCACAGAAGCAGTTCTTC. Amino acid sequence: CASSLEFESQKQFF.

DNA of the CDR3: TGTGCCAGCAGCCCGACAGGGAGCAATAATTCACCCCTCCACTTT. It translates to CASSPTGSNNSPLHF. The rearrangement links TRBV6-4 to TRBJ1-6; TRBD1 matches 7 bases. CDR3 length: 15 amino acids. CDR1 is MRHNA, CDR2 SNTAGT, per germline. Losses at the gene ends were 6 bases for V and 5 bases for J; bases not matched to a gene: 7.